This entry lists 2 T cell receptor beta chains sequenced from one sample in a study of blood T cell repertoires in COVID-19. Some clones are missing from TCRdb's copy, which holds only in-frame ones; the method was immunoSEQ multiplex PCR. The sample records roughly 100,000 clones, approximately 77% being singletons. Sequenced input: peripheral blood. These TCRs come from an elderly woman with acute or convalescent COVID-19.

The genes are TRBV6-5 and TRBJ2-5; TRBD1 might be the D (5 bases). The CDR3 has 13 amino acids. V was clipped by 9 bases and J by 2 bases, with 13 bases between them. CDR1 MNHEY and CDR2 SVGAGI come from the germline V gene. The CDR3 nucleotides read TGTGCCAGTTCGCCAGGGTTTCAAGAGACCCAGTACTTC. Translation gives CASSPGFQETQYF.

V usage is TRBV28 and J usage is TRBJ1-1; 11 nucleotides align to TRBD1. The CDR3 length is 16 residues. Germline V gene lookup returns CDR1 MDHEN and CDR2 SYDVKM. V lost 4 bases to trimming and J lost 3 bases; unmatched junction nucleotides: 7. The CDR3 DNA sequence: TGTGCCAGCAGTTCCCCTGGACAGGGGGCGTACACTGAAGCTTTCTTT. This gives the protein CASSSPGQGAYTEAFF. The full variable domain, its missing parts supplied by reference TRBV28 and TRBJ1-1, is DVKVTQSSRYLVKRTGEKVFLECVQDMDHENMFWYRQDPGLGLRLIYFSYDVKMKEKGDIPEGYSVSREKKERFSLILESASTNQTSMYLCASSSPGQGAYTEAFFGQGTRLTVV.